The rows below give T cell receptor beta chains drawn from one sample of a study of T cell responses to AZD1222 COVID-19 vaccine. The data were produced by immunoSEQ multiplex PCR, yet TCRdb's version contains in-frame clones alone and is incomplete. The sample lists approximately 130,000 clones, about 89% occurring once. The sequences come from peripheral blood, collected on day 0 of MenACWY control vaccination. The receptors originated from an adult in good health. Both conserved end residues are part of each CDR3.

j_call: TRBJ2-6; v_call: TRBV7-3; cdr3_aa: CASSLTSGAGANVLTF
j_call: TRBJ1-2; v_call: TRBV9; cdr3_aa: CASSVRRQGDGGYTF
j_call: TRBJ1-5; v_call: TRBV19; cdr3_aa: CASSARTGEPQHF
j_call: TRBJ2-1; v_call: TRBV14; cdr3_aa: CASSRLAGAPEQFF
j_call: TRBJ2-1; v_call: TRBV11-3; cdr3_aa: CASSLVVGSYNEQFF
j_call: TRBJ1-1; v_call: TRBV5-6; cdr3_aa: CASSLLNLLNTEAFF
j_call: TRBJ1-2; v_call: TRBV29-1; cdr3_aa: CSASLGLNYGYTF
j_call: TRBJ1-5; v_call: TRBV7-8; cdr3_aa: CASSLEGQGNQPQHF
j_call: TRBJ1-4; v_call: TRBV6-2/TRBV6-3; cdr3_aa: CASSRDGTHEKLFF
j_call: TRBJ2-1; v_call: TRBV7-9; cdr3_aa: CASSSDRGWGNEQFF
j_call: TRBJ2-5; v_call: TRBV6-4; cdr3_aa: CASSDSPGGETQYF
j_call: TRBJ1-3; v_call: TRBV11-3; cdr3_aa: CASTPGFSGNTIYF
j_call: TRBJ1-1; v_call: TRBV18; cdr3_aa: CASSPGGQGLRAEAFF
j_call: TRBJ1-1; v_call: TRBV7-9; cdr3_aa: CAARVLGNTEAFF
j_call: TRBJ1-2; v_call: TRBV5-4; cdr3_aa: CASSLGNRQGRSGYTF
j_call: TRBJ2-3; v_call: TRBV9; cdr3_aa: CASSKGTSGSVDTQYF
j_call: TRBJ1-2; v_call: TRBV7-3; cdr3_aa: CASSLGQGDGYTF
j_call: TRBJ1-1; v_call: TRBV3-1/TRBV3-2; cdr3_aa: CASSLRTFEAFF
j_call: TRBJ1-1; v_call: TRBV21-1; cdr3_aa: CASSRYLGGRNTEAFF
j_call: TRBJ2-2; v_call: TRBV9; cdr3_aa: CASSVQDSSRGGELFF
j_call: TRBJ1-5; v_call: TRBV3-1/TRBV3-2; cdr3_aa: CASSFGGGIDQPQHF
j_call: TRBJ1-5; v_call: TRBV7-9; cdr3_aa: CASSFSIGGDNQPQHF
j_call: TRBJ1-6; v_call: TRBV10-2; cdr3_aa: CASSESRALRNSPLHF
j_call: TRBJ2-1; v_call: TRBV5-5; cdr3_aa: CASSQAGTGVHEQFF
j_call: TRBJ2-7; v_call: TRBV7-9; cdr3_aa: CASSLGGPYEQYF
j_call: TRBJ2-1; v_call: TRBV11-3; cdr3_aa: CASSLDQENEQFF
j_call: TRBJ1-1; v_call: TRBV30; cdr3_aa: CAWSVEEAFF
j_call: TRBJ1-2; v_call: TRBV7-9; cdr3_aa: CASSRSEGYTF
j_call: TRBJ2-2; v_call: TRBV7-9; cdr3_aa: CASSPMGQGIPGELFF
j_call: TRBJ2-1; v_call: TRBV2; cdr3_aa: CASSEGRDRVRPSGINEQFF
j_call: TRBJ1-3; v_call: TRBV4-2; cdr3_aa: CASSRGGAGNTIYF
j_call: TRBJ1-5; v_call: TRBV3-1/TRBV3-2; cdr3_aa: CASSQGWDLRNQPQHF
j_call: TRBJ2-1; v_call: TRBV27; cdr3_aa: CASSPDRGTSANEQFF
j_call: TRBJ2-7; v_call: TRBV5-1; cdr3_aa: CASSPGTGISSYEQYF
j_call: TRBJ1-5; v_call: TRBV18; cdr3_aa: CAGSEGQGRLVQPQHF
j_call: TRBJ2-7; v_call: TRBV5-4; cdr3_aa: CASRGTGTSGSAYEQYF
j_call: TRBJ1-2; v_call: TRBV6-4; cdr3_aa: CASSDSGGYTF
j_call: TRBJ2-1; v_call: TRBV19; cdr3_aa: CASSIVLSSYNEQFF
j_call: TRBJ1-1; v_call: TRBV11-3; cdr3_aa: CASSRNQGLGTEAFF
j_call: TRBJ2-5; v_call: TRBV11-2; cdr3_aa: CASSLASGKETQYF
j_call: TRBJ2-1; v_call: TRBV27; cdr3_aa: CASKGSTGAAYNEQFF
j_call: TRBJ1-2; v_call: TRBV3-1/TRBV3-2; cdr3_aa: CASSPLTRFGGRGPGYTF
j_call: TRBJ1-1; v_call: TRBV5-4; cdr3_aa: CASSLGTVEAFF
j_call: TRBJ1-4; v_call: TRBV5-6; cdr3_aa: CASSFGSKNEKLFF
j_call: TRBJ2-7; v_call: TRBV6-5; cdr3_aa: CASSSSGQGEREQYF
j_call: TRBJ1-2; v_call: TRBV7-6; cdr3_aa: CASSLDGRDSYGYTF
j_call: TRBJ2-1; v_call: TRBV12-3/TRBV12-4; cdr3_aa: CATVLENEQFF
j_call: TRBJ1-1; v_call: TRBV2; cdr3_aa: CASSEGSGGSTEAFF
j_call: TRBJ2-1; v_call: TRBV7-9; cdr3_aa: CASSHLAGVVVNEQFF
j_call: TRBJ1-5; v_call: TRBV2; cdr3_aa: CASSLTSTVSQPQHF
j_call: TRBJ1-2; v_call: TRBV10-3; cdr3_aa: CAISGSYGYTF
j_call: TRBJ1-1; v_call: TRBV12-3/TRBV12-4; cdr3_aa: CASSFRSEAFF
j_call: TRBJ1-2; v_call: TRBV19; cdr3_aa: CASRQGENGYTF
j_call: TRBJ2-3; v_call: TRBV29-1; cdr3_aa: CSVGLLTDTQYF
j_call: TRBJ2-3; v_call: TRBV5-5; cdr3_aa: CASSPQGATDTQYF
j_call: TRBJ2-7; v_call: TRBV5-1; cdr3_aa: CASSPTGFYEQYF
j_call: TRBJ2-1; v_call: TRBV6-6; cdr3_aa: CASTIAGYNEQFF